This TCR beta chain was captured in a study of cytomegalovirus exposure and HLA in healthy donors. The wider study: Earlier sequencing of 150 million to 200 million T cells yielded 120 million or so unique TCR beta sequences. Study outcomes and limitations: Later on, an analysis showed TCR association rates differing by HLA locus, with DRB1 the most and HLA-C the fewest. Data from an earlier analysis indicated that most TCR beta V segments were productive either about 90% or about 30% of the time.

Concerning this clone itself: Its antigen is undetermined.

The PCR used 60 Vbeta and 13 Jbeta primers. Sequencing used immunoSEQ multiplex PCR; TCRdb keeps in-frame clones, though not all of them. The table has 150,000 to 200,000 clones, 55% to 65% seen once. The CDR3 sequence is 15 residues long. Germline V gene data show CDR1 as SGDLS and CDR2 as YYNGEE. V shed 3 bases and J shed 7 bases, with 16 bases lying between them. The sequencing input was PBMCs. The TCR sequence derives from a man aged 35 to 55 in good health and CMV-seronegative. The chain joins TRBV9 to TRBJ1-4, with TRBD1 as a possible D gene (6 bases). CDR3 residues: CASSALGGVGEKLFF. In nucleotides, the CDR3 is TGTGCCAGCAGCGCACTAGGGGGAGTGGGTGAAAAACTGTTTTTT.